The 30 T cell receptor beta chains listed next were all sequenced from one sample in a study of T-cell memory formation after mild COVID-19. TCRdb independently ran MiXCR on the 5' RACE reads; one entry per CDR3 protein. The sample holds approximately 300,000 distinct CDR3 sequences, roughly 19% seen once. Sequenced material: PBMCs or a T cell subset sorted from them (not recorded which). These receptors were collected from a man between 18 and 35 years old who had mild COVID-19 (a few samples of this study predate the infection). Cell type and time point are not known.

V is TRBV15 and J is TRBJ1-6, with 7 nucleotides matching TRBD1. Germline assignment: CDR1 LNHNV and CDR2 YYDKDF (reference sequence). The V and J ends lost 5 bases and 8 bases, in that order; junction bases with no gene match: 9. The CDR3 is 15 residues long. CDR3: CATSFGRGRDSPLHF. The CDR3 DNA follows: TGTGCCACCAGCTTTGGCAGGGGGAGGGATTCACCCCTCCACTTT.

This clonotype was recorded many times. The chain employs TRBV7-8 and TRBJ2-5, with TRBD2 as a possible D gene (6 bases). CDR3 size: 14 residues. The germline gives CDR1 SGHVS, CDR2 FQNEAQ. V was pared by 5 bases and J by 5 bases, with 15 bases between. The DNA for the CDR3 is TGTGCCAGCAGCCCGCACGGGAGTGAGGAGACCCAGTACTTC. Translating gives CASSPHGSEETQYF.

V usage is TRBV5-1 and J usage is TRBJ2-7; weak D call: TRBD1 (6 bases). CDR3 size: 13 residues. Trimming cost V 4 bases and J 6 bases, with 14 bases left between them. The germline CDR1 and CDR2 sequences are SGHRS and YFSETQ. The CDR3 protein is CASSPQGCGEQYF. In nucleotides, the CDR3 is TGCGCCAGCAGCCCACAGGGATGCGGCGAGCAGTACTTC.

The CDR3 nucleotides read TGCGCCAGCAGCTTAACCCCCGGAAAGTACGTC. It codes for CASSLTPGKYV. The chain combines TRBV5-1 with TRBJ2-7; D is unclear. The CDR3 consists of 11 residues. V gave up 2 bases and J gave up 11 bases, with 11 bases separating them. Germline assignment: CDR1 SGHRS and CDR2 YFSETQ.

In its sample, this clonotype was seen a few times. The rearrangement uses TRBV6-2 or TRBV6-3 and TRBJ2-5; weak D call: TRBD2 (6 bases). The germline gives CDR1 MNHEY, CDR2 SVGEGT. The V and J ends lost 8 bases and 4 bases respectively, with 17 bases between them. There are 14 residues in the CDR3. The chain's CDR3 is CASEEGGAGETQYF. DNA of the CDR3: TGTGCCAGCGAGGAAGGCGGGGCCGGAGAGACCCAGTACTTC.

In its sample, this clonotype was seen a few times. The chain combines TRBV12-3 or TRBV12-4 with TRBJ2-2; weak D call: TRBD2 (6 bases). CDR3 size: 15 residues. With 2 bases removed from V and 4 bases from J, the gap between germline ends came to 11 bases. The CDR3 DNA reads as TGTGCCAGCAGTTTACAGGGCGGGGCCACCGGGGAGCTGTTTTTT. This encodes CASSLQGGATGELFF.

A few counts support this clonotype. The CDR3 here is CASSLYREQEQFF. CDR3 DNA: TGTGCCAGCAGCCTATACCGGGAACAGGAGCAGTTCTTC. The chain couples TRBV5-6 to TRBJ2-1; D is possibly TRBD2 (5 bases). The CDR3 length is 13 residues. Trimming took off 4 bases at V and 10 bases at J, with 15 bases between the two ends. Germline-derived CDR1 and CDR2 are SGHDT and YYEEEE.

In this sample, this clonotype turned up a few times. V gene TRBV4-1 combines with J gene TRBJ1-2; D ambiguous. Trimming left V 5 bases short and J 10 bases short, with 14 bases between. The CDR3 totals 12 residues. The germline V gene has CDR1 MGHRA and CDR2 YSYEKL. CDR3 sequence (DNA): TGCGCCAGCAGCGGCCCTGAGCTCGACTACACCTTC. This sequence encodes CASSGPELDYTF.

This chain links TRBV29-1 with TRBJ1-2, with D unclear. The ends were cut back, 3 bases at V and 2 bases at J, with 4 bases in the middle. This CDR3 comprises 11 residues. Germline CDR1 is SQVTM and CDR2 is ANQGSEA. The CDR3, as DNA: TGCAGCGTTGAGAAGAACTATGGCTACACCTTC. It translates to CSVEKNYGYTF.

This clonotype was found a few times. This chain joins TRBV5-1 and TRBJ1-4; D gene unclear. Germline CDR1 SGHRS, CDR2 YFSETQ. With 0 bases removed from V and 4 bases from J, the gap between germline ends came to 4 bases. The CDR3 runs to 13 residues. Here the CDR3 reads CASSLGVNEKLFF. For the CDR3, the DNA is TGCGCCAGCAGCTTGGGCGTTAATGAAAAACTGTTTTTT.

This clonotype was seen repeatedly, ten times or more. The V gene is TRBV5-5, the J gene TRBJ2-2; TRBD2 matches 10 bases. This CDR3 contains 15 residues. The ends lost 4 bases at V and 5 bases at J; junction bases unmatched: 5. In germline, CDR1 is SGHKS, CDR2 YYEKEE (reference sequence). CDR3 residues: CASSPGTSETGELFF. The CDR3 DNA follows: TGTGCCAGCAGCCCGGGGACTAGCGAGACCGGGGAGCTGTTTTTT.

The chain carries TRBV9 and TRBJ1-5; 9 nucleotides agree with TRBD1. The CDR3 is made up of 15 amino acids. Germline CDR1 reads SGDLS; CDR2 reads YYNGEE. With V trimmed by 2 bases and J by 7 bases, 7 bases remained unmatched. In DNA, the CDR3 is TGTGCCAGCAGCGTTGGGACAGGGTCCCGACAGCCCCAGCATTTT. This translates into CASSVGTGSRQPQHF.

This clonotype was seen a few times. CDR3 DNA sequence: TGTGCCAGCAGCCCAACTTACGCAGATACGCAGTATTTT. This codes for CASSPTYADTQYF. The rearrangement links TRBV3-1 to TRBJ2-3; D unresolved. Germline lookup yields CDR1 LGHDT and CDR2 YNNKEL (reference sequence). There are 13 residues in the CDR3. V lost 4 bases to trimming and J lost 4 bases, with 9 bases between them.

This clonotype was seen a few times. The chain has TRBV7-9 and TRBJ1-1; TRBD1 is a possible D gene (6 bases). V lost 6 bases to trimming and J lost 0 bases, with 14 bases between them. CDR1 is SEHNR and CDR2 is FQNEAQ in the germline V gene (reference sequence). CDR3 size: 15 residues. CDR3 residues: CASRNMQGMNTEAFF. DNA of the CDR3: TGTGCCAGCAGAAATATGCAGGGGATGAACACTGAAGCTTTCTTT.

The chain couples TRBV5-1 to TRBJ2-7, with D unresolved. The CDR3 length is 13 residues. The germline V and J ends were trimmed by 0 bases and 2 bases, with 6 bases remaining between them. CDR1 is SGHRS, CDR2 YFSETQ, per germline. The CDR3 DNA follows: TGCGCCAGCAGCTTGGAGGCAACCTACGAGCAGTACTTC. Amino acid sequence: CASSLEATYEQYF.

The chain is built from TRBV5-5 and TRBJ1-5, with D unresolved. Germline lookup yields CDR1 SGHKS and CDR2 YYEKEE (reference sequence). V lost 4 bases and J 0 bases, leaving 5 bases between the germline ends. This CDR3 contains 13 residues. The CDR3 sequence is CASSPVSNQPQHF. The CDR3 region has the DNA TGTGCCAGCAGCCCCGTTAGCAATCAGCCCCAGCATTTT.

This clonotype was counted ten times or more. The genes are TRBV5-1 and TRBJ1-5, with TRBD1 identical over 9 bases. The germline gives CDR1 SGHRS, CDR2 YFSETQ. This CDR3 has 15 residues. Losses at the gene ends were 2 bases for V and 2 bases for J; bases not matched to a gene: 2. CDR3 protein: CASSLQGARNQPQHF. The CDR3 DNA is TGCGCCAGCAGCTTACAGGGGGCTCGCAATCAGCCCCAGCATTTT.

This clonotype was recorded many times. The chain joins TRBV19 to TRBJ1-2; no firm D call. The CDR3 contains 15 residues. Trimming removed 5 bases from V and 0 bases from J, with 13 bases in between. Per germline, CDR1 LNHDA and CDR2 SQIVND (reference sequence). The CDR3 bases are TGTGCCAGTAGTCCGATGGACGGGGCTAACTATGGCTACACCTTC. Translating gives CASSPMDGANYGYTF.

CDR3 loop: CASSSLPGKYGYTF. As DNA, the CDR3 is TGCGCCAGCAGCTCGTTACCAGGGAAGTATGGCTACACCTTC. V usage is TRBV5-1 and J usage is TRBJ1-2; weak D call: TRBD1 (5 bases). The CDR3 is made up of 14 amino acids. V lost 3 bases and J lost 5, with 14 bases in between. Germline V gives CDR1 SGHRS, CDR2 YFSETQ.

The chain combines TRBV7-9 with TRBJ2-7; TRBD2 is a possible D gene (6 bases). CDR1 is SEHNR, CDR2 FQNEAQ, per germline (reference sequence). CDR3 length: 14 amino acids. V gave up 2 bases and J gave up 5 bases, with 13 bases separating them. The CDR3 DNA reads TGTGCCAGCAGCTTATCAGGGAGGCCTAACGAGCAGTACGTC. Translated, it gives CASSLSGRPNEQYV.

V and J are TRBV4-2 and TRBJ2-7, with D tentatively TRBD2 (7 bases). Trimming cost V 0 bases and J 6 bases, with 9 bases left between them. The CDR3 contains 13 residues. From germline, CDR1 is LGHNA and CDR2 YNFKEQ. The CDR3 region is CASSQERGGEQYV. The CDR3 coding sequence is TGTGCCAGCAGCCAAGAAAGGGGGGGCGAGCAGTACGTC.

The V call is TRBV4-3, the J call TRBJ2-1; 10 bases match TRBD2. The CDR3 is 15 amino acids. V lost 6 bases and J lost 2; bases outside the gene matches: 4. CDR1 and CDR2 from the germline V gene are LGHNA and YSLEER. CDR3: CASRPGTSAYNEQFF. Written as DNA, the CDR3 is TGCGCCAGCAGACCCGGGACTAGCGCCTACAATGAGCAGTTCTTC.

The chain uses TRBV3-1 and TRBJ1-2, with unresolved D. Germline CDR1 reads LGHDT; CDR2 reads YNNKEL (reference sequence). The CDR3 sequence is 13 residues long. V dropped 4 bases and J dropped 2 bases, with 8 bases sitting between them. Here the CDR3 DNA reads TGTGCCAGCAGCCTTAAGTTGAACTATGGCTACACCTTC. Translated, it gives CASSLKLNYGYTF.

The V gene is TRBV7-9, the J gene TRBJ2-5; D is tentatively TRBD1 or TRBD2 (6 bases each). Trimming cost V 6 bases and J 7 bases, with 21 bases left between them. There are 15 residues in the CDR3. The V gene's germline CDR1 is SEHNR and CDR2 FQNEAQ (reference sequence). The CDR3 DNA reads as TGTGCCAGCAGGACGGGACTGGTCGGGGGCGGGACCCAGTACTTC. Its protein product is CASRTGLVGGGTQYF.

This chain connects TRBV19 to TRBJ1-6, with TRBD1 identical over 8 bases. The length of the CDR3 is 20 residues. V shed 4 bases, J shed 6 bases, and the junction held 20 bases outside the gene matches. Germline CDR1 is LNHDA and CDR2 is SQIVND (reference sequence). The CDR3 here is CASSRRLTRGRGGLNSPLHF. The CDR3 DNA sequence: TGTGCCAGTAGTAGGCGACTGACCAGGGGGCGCGGGGGACTTAATTCACCCCTCCACTTT.

CDR3 region: CASSPGERLYNEQFF. In DNA, the CDR3 is TGTGCCAGCAGCCCCGGCGAGAGACTATACAATGAGCAGTTCTTC. The chain has TRBV9 and TRBJ2-1, with D perhaps matching TRBD2 (5 bases). The V and J ends lost 4 bases and 4 bases respectively, with 15 bases between them. Germline CDR1 is SGDLS and CDR2 is YYNGEE. The CDR3 sequence is 15 residues long.

The V gene is TRBV30, the J gene TRBJ2-1; 9 nucleotides match TRBD2. The CDR3 runs 15 residues. J was trimmed by 1 base and V by 0 bases; bases with no gene match: 1. Germline V gene sequence: CDR1 GTSNPN, CDR2 SVGIG (reference sequence). The CDR3 region has the DNA TGTGCCTGGAGTGTAAGCGGGGGGTCCTACAATGAGCAGTTCTTC. It translates to CAWSVSGGSYNEQFF.

This chain joins TRBV19 and TRBJ2-5; perhaps TRBD1 as D (6 bases). CDR1 LNHDA and CDR2 SQIVND come from the germline V gene (reference sequence). Trimming took 5 bases from V and 4 from J, leaving 14 bases between them. This CDR3 has 14 amino acids. CDR3 nucleotide sequence: TGTGCCAGTAGTCTCCCAGGGGATCGAGAGACCCAGTACTTC. Translating it yields CASSLPGDRETQYF.

This clonotype was detected a few times. The gene calls are TRBV5-5 and TRBJ2-1, with 10 bases matching TRBD1. This CDR3 is 15 amino acids long. Per the germline V gene, CDR1 is SGHKS and CDR2 is YYEKEE (reference sequence). V lost 4 bases, J lost 8 bases, and 9 bases stayed unmatched. The CDR3 bases are TGTGCCAGCAGCCTCCGGGACAGGGGCTGGGATGAGCAGTTCTTC. Translation: CASSLRDRGWDEQFF.

This chain joins TRBV15 and TRBJ1-2; D gene unclear. The V gene lost 0 bases and the J gene lost 5 bases, with 13 bases spanning the gap. The germline gives CDR1 LNHNV, CDR2 YYDKDF (reference sequence). The CDR3 is 15 residues long. CDR3 DNA sequence: TGTGCCACCAGCAGAGATCCCGGGCCATCTTATGGCTACACCTTC. Translated: CATSRDPGPSYGYTF. Full variable domain (missing parts from reference TRBV15 and TRBJ1-2): DAMVIQNPRYQVTQFGKPVTLSCSQTLNHNVMYWYQQKSSQAPKLLFHYYDKDFNNEADTPDNFQSRRPNTSFCFLDIRSPGLGDTAMYLCATSRDPGPSYGYTFGSGTRLTVV.